This T cell receptor (beta chain) derives from a study of shared clonotypes between healthy human individuals. How the authors handled the data: Filtering differed because ImmunoSEQ produced junction-only sequences that carried no quality scores. Some clones are missing from TCRdb's copy, which holds only in-frame ones; the method was immunoSEQ multiplex PCR. V, J and clone size are those of that table, while D and trimming were read from the DNA. The profile shows over 2 million clones, roughly 96% of them singletons. This sequence originates from a man aged 18 to 30 in good health. The sequencing input was naive CD4+ T cells sorted from blood. Specified subset: CD45RA+ positively selected.

CDR3: CASRVQDTQYF. In DNA, the CDR3 is TGTGCCAGCAGAGTTCAAGATACGCAGTATTTT. This rearrangement joins TRBV27 to TRBJ2-3, with no clear D. V lost 6 bases, J lost 5 bases, and 6 bases lay in between. The CDR3 covers 11 residues. Looked up from germline, CDR1 is MNHEY and CDR2 is SMNVEV (reference sequence).